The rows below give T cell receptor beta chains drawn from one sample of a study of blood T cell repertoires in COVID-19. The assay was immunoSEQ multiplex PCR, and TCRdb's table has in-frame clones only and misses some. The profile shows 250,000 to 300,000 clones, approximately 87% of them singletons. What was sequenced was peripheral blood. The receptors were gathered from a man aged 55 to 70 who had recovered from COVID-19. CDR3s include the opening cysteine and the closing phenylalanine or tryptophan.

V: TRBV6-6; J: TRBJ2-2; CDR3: CASRARGTGELFF
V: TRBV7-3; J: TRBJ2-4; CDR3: CASSLIPGSENIQYF
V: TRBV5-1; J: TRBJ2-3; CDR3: CASSLELAGGTDTQYF
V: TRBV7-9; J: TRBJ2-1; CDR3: CASSRRTGASNSYNEQFF
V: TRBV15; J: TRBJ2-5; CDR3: CATSGGVRETQYF
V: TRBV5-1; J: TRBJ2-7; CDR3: CASSLAVGLDEQYF
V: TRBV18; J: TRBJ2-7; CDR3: CASSPDRVSYEQYF
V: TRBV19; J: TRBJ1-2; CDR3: CASTEGDINYGYTF
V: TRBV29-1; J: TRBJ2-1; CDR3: CSSRGGAHNEQFF
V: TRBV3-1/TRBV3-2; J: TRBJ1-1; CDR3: CASSQGFAGQLNTEAFF
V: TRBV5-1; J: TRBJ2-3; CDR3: CASSLSGSTYEGTDTQYF
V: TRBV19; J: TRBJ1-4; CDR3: CASKEQPRANEKLFF
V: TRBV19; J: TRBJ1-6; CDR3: CASRAGTGANNSPLHF
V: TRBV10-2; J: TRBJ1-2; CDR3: CASSGKGVYGYTF
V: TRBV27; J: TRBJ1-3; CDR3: CASSLYSPGAGNTIYF
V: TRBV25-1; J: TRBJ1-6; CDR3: CASSEARVNSPLHF
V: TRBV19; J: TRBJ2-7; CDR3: CASSGVGYEQYF
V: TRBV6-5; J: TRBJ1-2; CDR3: CASSYQGYGYTF
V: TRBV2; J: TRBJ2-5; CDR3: CASSEARLAGAETQYF
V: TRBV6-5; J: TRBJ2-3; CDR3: CASRRSGTSTDTQYF
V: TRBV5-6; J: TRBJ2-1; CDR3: CASSLLNNEQFF
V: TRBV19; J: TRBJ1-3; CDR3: CASRPEDRASGNTIYF
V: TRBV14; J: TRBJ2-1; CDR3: CASSQPTGDTLGNEQFF
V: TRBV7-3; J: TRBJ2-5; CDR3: CASSAGLAGKETQYF
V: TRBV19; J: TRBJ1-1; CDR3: CASSIRPGEAFF
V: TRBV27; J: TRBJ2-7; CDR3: CASSLTPGQRVYEQYF
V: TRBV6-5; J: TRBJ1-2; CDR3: CASSYSRGGNYGYTF
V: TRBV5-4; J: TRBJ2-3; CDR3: CASSPPGGVGTQYF
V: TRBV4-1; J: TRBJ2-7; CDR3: CASSQGGQGGYEQYF